This T cell receptor beta chain was captured by sequencing in a study of technical replicates of blood from a few donors. TCRdb's copy holds only in-frame clones and misses some; the assay was immunoSEQ multiplex PCR. The sample gives about 79,000 clones, roughly 92% of which show up once; about 0.25% is in the top ten. The germline V gene has CDR1 KGHSH and CDR2 LQKENI. After removal of 3 bases from V and 4 bases from J, the junction contained 9 bases not matched to a gene. This CDR3 comprises 16 residues. The gene calls are TRBV18 and TRBJ1-5; TRBD1 aligns across 7 bases. Sequenced material: T cells isolated from PBMCs. The receptor was derived from a human donor in good health. The CDR3 DNA reads TGTGCCAGCTCACCCGACACCGGGACAGTAAATCAGCCCCAGCATTTT. It encodes CASSPDTGTVNQPQHF.